This TCR beta chain was sequenced for a study of shared clonotypes between healthy human individuals. Repertoires were generated with immunoSEQ multiplex PCR, while TCRdb's copy carries only in-frame clones and drops some. Of approximately 2.1 million clones listed, more than 80% are singletons. Sequencing used naive CD4+ T cells from PBMCs. The subset: CD45RA+ positively selected. This receptor was identified in a man aged 18 to 30 in good health. Some clones in this sample may be carry-over from other donors' samples.

CDR3 in amino acids: CASSSTGAGDTQYF. The CDR3, as DNA: TGTGCCAGCAGCTCCACGGGGGCCGGCGATACGCAGTATTTT. The chain links TRBV7-3 to TRBJ2-3, with D perhaps given as TRBD1 or TRBD2 (6 bases each). Germline CDR1 reads SGHTA; CDR2 reads FQGTGA. This CDR3 is built from 14 residues. Trimming removed 4 bases at V and 6 bases at J, with 14 bases between.